The clone carrying this T cell receptor beta chain was observed once. Antigen specificity is unknown. Around 91,000 TCR templates underwent assay in every sample. Sequencing used immunoSEQ multiplex PCR; TCRdb keeps in-frame clones, though not all of them. The data hold fewer than 120,000 clones, with roughly 92% observed a single time. This specimen belongs to a study of siplizumab effects on memory and regulatory T cells. Study-level findings and limits: Some alloreactive sequences were traceable to unstimulated CD4+ memory cells, and siplizumab significantly reduced them. Naive T cells seemed more diverse than memory cells; they also seemed major alloresponse contributors. Sequences below about 10^-5 frequency were poorly captured. As a result, only a minor fraction of alloreactive clones mapped to unstimulated subsets.

With V trimmed by 4 bases and J by 3 bases, 10 bases remained unmatched. The V gene's germline CDR1 is SGHVS and CDR2 FQNEAQ. The CDR3 length is 16 residues. The receptor's source is a human donor in good health. The chain links TRBV7-8 to TRBJ2-7, with TRBD1 matching over 9 bases. Sequenced input: CD4+ T cells sorted from blood. The CDR3 loop reads CASSSHDWDRDYEQYF. CDR3 coding DNA: TGTGCCAGCAGCTCCCACGACTGGGACAGGGACTACGAGCAGTACTTC.